The T cell receptor beta chain described here comes from a study of early stage breast cancer tumors. J gave up 4 bases and V 3 bases, and 10 bases lay outside the gene matches. The CDR3 runs to 17 residues. Profiled with immunoSEQ multiplex PCR; TCRdb holds only in-frame clones, not every one. The table records more than 55,000 clones, 60% to 85% of them present only once. The source of this sequence is a person aged 25 to 45 with breast cancer. The sample consisted of blood. The rearrangement links TRBV23-1 to TRBJ2-1, with 9 bases matching TRBD2. TRBV23-1 is noted as an ORF with a role that remains uncertain. The CDR3 DNA is TGCGCCAGCAGTCAGGCCCTCGAGCGGGAGGAGTACAATGAGCAGTTCTTC. This encodes CASSQALEREEYNEQFF.